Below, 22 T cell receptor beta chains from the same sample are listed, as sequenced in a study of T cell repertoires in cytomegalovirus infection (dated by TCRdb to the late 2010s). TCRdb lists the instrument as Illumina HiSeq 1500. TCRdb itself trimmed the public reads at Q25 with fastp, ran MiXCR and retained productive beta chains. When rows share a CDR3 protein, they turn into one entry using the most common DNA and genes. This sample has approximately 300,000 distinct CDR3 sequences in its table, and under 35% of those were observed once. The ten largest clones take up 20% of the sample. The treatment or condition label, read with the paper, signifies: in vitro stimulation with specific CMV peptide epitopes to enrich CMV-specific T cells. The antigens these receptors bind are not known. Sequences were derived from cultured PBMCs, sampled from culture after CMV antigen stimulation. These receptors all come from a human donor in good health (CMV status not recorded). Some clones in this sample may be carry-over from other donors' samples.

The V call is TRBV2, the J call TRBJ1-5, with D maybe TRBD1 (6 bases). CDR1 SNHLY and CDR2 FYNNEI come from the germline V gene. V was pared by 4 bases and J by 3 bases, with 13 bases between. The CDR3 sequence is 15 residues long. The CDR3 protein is CASSVGRGDNQPQHF. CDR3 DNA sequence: TGTGCCAGCAGTGTCGGCAGGGGCGACAATCAGCCCCAGCATTTT.

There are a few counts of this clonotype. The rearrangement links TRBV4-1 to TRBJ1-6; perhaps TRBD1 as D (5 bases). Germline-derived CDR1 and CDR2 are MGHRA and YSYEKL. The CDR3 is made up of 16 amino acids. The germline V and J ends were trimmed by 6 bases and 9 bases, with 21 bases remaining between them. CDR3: CASRLTQGSIGSPLHF. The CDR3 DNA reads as TGCGCCAGCAGACTAACCCAGGGTTCTATCGGTTCACCCCTCCACTTT.

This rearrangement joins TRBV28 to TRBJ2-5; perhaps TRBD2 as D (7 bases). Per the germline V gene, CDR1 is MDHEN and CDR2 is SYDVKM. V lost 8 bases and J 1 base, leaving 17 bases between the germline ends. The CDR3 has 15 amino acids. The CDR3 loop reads CASARGGGLQETQYF. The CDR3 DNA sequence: TGTGCCAGCGCTAGGGGGGGAGGGCTCCAAGAGACCCAGTACTTC.

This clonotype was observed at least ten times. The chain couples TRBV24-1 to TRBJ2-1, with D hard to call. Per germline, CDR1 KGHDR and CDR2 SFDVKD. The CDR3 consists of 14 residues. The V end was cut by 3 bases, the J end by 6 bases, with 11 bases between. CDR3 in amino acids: CATSDQNYRNEQFF. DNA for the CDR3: TGTGCCACCAGTGATCAGAACTACCGCAATGAGCAGTTCTTC.

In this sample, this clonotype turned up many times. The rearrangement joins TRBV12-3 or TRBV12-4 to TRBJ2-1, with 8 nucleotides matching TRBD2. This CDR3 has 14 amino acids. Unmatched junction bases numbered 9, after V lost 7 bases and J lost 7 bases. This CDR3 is CASNSGEGKNEQFF. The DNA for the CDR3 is TGTGCCAGCAATAGCGGGGAGGGAAAGAATGAGCAGTTCTTC.

The CDR3 loop reads CSAREWDRGRSPLHF. The CDR3 DNA sequence: TGCAGTGCTAGAGAGTGGGACAGGGGGCGTTCACCCCTCCACTTT. The chain joins TRBV20-1 to TRBJ1-6; TRBD1 matches 12 bases. V gave up 0 bases and J gave up 9 bases; unmatched junction bases: 3. The germline gives CDR1 DFQATT, CDR2 SNEGSKA (reference sequence). The CDR3 loop spans 15 amino acids.

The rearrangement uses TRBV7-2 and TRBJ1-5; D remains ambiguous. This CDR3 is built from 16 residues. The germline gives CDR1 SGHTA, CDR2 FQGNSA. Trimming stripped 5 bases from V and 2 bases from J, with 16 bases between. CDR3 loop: CASSQTKTGGNQPQHF. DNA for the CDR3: TGTGCCAGCAGCCAAACTAAAACCGGGGGCAATCAGCCCCAGCATTTT.

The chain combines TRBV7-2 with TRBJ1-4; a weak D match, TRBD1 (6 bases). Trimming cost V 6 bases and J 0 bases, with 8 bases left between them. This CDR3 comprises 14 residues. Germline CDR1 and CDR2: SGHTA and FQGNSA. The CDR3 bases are TGTGCCAGCAGAAGGGGGGCAACTAATGAAAAACTGTTTTTT. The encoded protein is CASRRGATNEKLFF.

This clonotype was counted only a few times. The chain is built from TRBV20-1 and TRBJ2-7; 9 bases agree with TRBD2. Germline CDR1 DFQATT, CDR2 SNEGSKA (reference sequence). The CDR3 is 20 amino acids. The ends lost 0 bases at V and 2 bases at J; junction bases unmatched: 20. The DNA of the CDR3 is TGCAGTGCTAGAGACGTAGGCGGCGGGAGGGAGGTAAAGGGGACCTACGAGCAGTACTTC. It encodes CSARDVGGGREVKGTYEQYF.

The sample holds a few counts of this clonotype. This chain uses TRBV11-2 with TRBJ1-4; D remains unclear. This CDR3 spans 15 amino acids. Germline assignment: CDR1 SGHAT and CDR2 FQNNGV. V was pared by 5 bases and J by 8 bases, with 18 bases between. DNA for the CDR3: TGTGCCAGCAGCGCGTACTCAGGCCGAAACGAAAAACTGTTTTTT. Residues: CASSAYSGRNEKLFF.

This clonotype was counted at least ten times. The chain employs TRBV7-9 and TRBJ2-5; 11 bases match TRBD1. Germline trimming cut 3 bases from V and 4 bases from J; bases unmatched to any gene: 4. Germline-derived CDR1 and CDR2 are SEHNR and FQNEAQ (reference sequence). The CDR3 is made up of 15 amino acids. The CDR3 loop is CASSFGQGAIETQYF. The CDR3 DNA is TGTGCCAGCAGCTTCGGACAGGGGGCAATAGAGACCCAGTACTTC.

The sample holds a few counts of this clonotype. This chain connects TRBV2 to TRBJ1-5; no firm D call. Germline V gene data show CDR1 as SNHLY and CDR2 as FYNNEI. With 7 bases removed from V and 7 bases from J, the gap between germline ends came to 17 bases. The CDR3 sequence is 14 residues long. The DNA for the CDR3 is TGTGCCAGCACCTCTGAGGGCGCAAGCCAGCCCCAGCATTTT. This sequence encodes CASTSEGASQPQHF.

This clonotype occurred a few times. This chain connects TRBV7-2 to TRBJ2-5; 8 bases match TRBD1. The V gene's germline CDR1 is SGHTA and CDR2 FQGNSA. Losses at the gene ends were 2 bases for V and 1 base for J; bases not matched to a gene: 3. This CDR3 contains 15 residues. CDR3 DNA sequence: TGTGCCAGCAGCTTATACAGGGGGTCCCAAGAGACCCAGTACTTC. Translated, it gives CASSLYRGSQETQYF. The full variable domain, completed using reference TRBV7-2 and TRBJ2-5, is GAGVSQSPSNKVTEKGKDVELRCDPISGHTALYWYRQSLGQGLEFLIYFQGNSAPDKSGLPSDRFSAERTGGSVSTLTIQRTQQEDSAVYLCASSLYRGSQETQYFGPGTRLLVL.

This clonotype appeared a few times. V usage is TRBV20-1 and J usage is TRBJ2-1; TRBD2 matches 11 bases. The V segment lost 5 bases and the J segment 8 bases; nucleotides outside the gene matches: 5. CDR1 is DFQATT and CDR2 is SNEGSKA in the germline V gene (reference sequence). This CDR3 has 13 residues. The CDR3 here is CSAPRLAGYEQFF. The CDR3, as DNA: TGCAGTGCTCCCCGACTAGCGGGATATGAGCAGTTCTTC.

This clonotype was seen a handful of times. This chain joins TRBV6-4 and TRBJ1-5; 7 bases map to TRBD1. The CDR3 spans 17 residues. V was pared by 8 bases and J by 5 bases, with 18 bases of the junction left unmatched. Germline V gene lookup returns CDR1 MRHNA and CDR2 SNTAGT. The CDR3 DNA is TGTGCCAGCCCCATTAACCGAGGGGGCATCAACCATCAGCCCCAGCATTTT. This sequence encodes CASPINRGGINHQPQHF.

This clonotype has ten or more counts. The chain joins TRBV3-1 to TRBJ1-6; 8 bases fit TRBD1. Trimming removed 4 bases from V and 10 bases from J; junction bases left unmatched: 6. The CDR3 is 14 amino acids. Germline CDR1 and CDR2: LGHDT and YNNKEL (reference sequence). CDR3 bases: TGTGCCAGCAGCCTCGGACAGGGACGGTCACCCCTCCACTTT. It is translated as CASSLGQGRSPLHF.

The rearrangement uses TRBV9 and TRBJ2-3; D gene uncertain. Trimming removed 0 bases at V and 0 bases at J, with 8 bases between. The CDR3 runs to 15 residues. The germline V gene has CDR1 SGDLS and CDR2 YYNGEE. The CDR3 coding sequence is TGTGCCAGCAGCGTAGAAGCTTTAAGCACAGATACGCAGTATTTT. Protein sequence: CASSVEALSTDTQYF.

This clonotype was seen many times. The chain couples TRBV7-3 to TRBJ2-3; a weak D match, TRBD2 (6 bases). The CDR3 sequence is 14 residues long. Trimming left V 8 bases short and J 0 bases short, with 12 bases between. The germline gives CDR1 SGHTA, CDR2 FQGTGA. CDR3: CASGPGLSTDTQYF. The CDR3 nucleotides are TGTGCCAGCGGGCCGGGACTGAGCACAGATACGCAGTATTTT.

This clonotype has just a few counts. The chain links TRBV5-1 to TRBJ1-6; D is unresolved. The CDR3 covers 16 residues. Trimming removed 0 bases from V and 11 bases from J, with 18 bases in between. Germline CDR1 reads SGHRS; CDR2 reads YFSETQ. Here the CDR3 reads CASSLGGLDSGAPLHF. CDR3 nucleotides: TGCGCCAGCAGCTTGGGAGGTTTGGACTCCGGAGCACCCCTCCACTTT.

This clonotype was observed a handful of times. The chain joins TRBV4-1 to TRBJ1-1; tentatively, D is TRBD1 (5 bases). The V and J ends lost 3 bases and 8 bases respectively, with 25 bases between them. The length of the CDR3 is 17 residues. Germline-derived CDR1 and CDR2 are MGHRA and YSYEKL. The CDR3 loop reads CASSHSRVRGPPQEAFF. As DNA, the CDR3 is TGCGCCAGCAGCCATTCCAGGGTTAGGGGACCACCACAAGAAGCTTTCTTT.

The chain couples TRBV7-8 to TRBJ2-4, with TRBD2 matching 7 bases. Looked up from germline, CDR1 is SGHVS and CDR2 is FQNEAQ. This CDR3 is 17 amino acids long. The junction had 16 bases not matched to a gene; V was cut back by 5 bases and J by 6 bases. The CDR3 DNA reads TGTGCCAGCAGCCCGGAGCGTGGCGGGAGTAGGGTAAACATTCAGTACTTC. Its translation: CASSPERGGSRVNIQYF.

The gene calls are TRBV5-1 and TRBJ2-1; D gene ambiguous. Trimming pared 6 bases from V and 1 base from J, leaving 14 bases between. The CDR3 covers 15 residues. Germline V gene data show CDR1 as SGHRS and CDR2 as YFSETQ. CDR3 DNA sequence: TGCGCCAGCACCCTCTTTTCGGATTCCTACAATGAGCAGTTCTTC. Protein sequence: CASTLFSDSYNEQFF.